This TCR beta chain was retrieved from a study of cytomegalovirus exposure and HLA in healthy donors. As for the study in general: In an earlier analysis, around 100 million unique TCR beta sequences were found from 150 million to 200 million T cells.

The PCR made use of 60 Vbeta and 13 Jbeta primers. Repertoires were generated with immunoSEQ multiplex PCR, while TCRdb's copy carries only in-frame clones and drops some. The profile shows 250,000 to 350,000 clones, 75% to 90% of them singletons. CDR3 length: 14 residues. Germline lookup yields CDR1 SNHLY and CDR2 FYNNEI. Trimming stripped 5 bases from V and 4 bases from J, with 14 bases between. The sample comprised PBMCs. This TCR was recovered from a man aged 40-55 years in good health and CMV-seropositive. J is TRBJ1-2 and V is TRBV2, with a tentative D call TRBD1 (6 bases). The CDR3 nucleotides read TGTGCCAGCAGTTTCCAACAGGGAACCTATGGCTACACCTTC. Its translation: CASSFQQGTYGYTF.